Shown below are 10 T cell receptor beta chains from a single sample sequenced in a study of graft-versus-host responses after intestinal transplantation (dated by TCRdb to about 2021). Library prep was done by the immunoSEQ multiplex PCR assay. TCRdb carries this immuneACCESS record with in-frame sequences only. Its versions omit some clonotypes, under half of them owing to an unresolved V gene in the studies checked, with the rest unexplained. This sample gives approximately 54,000 clones in total; under 95% of them show up just once. Roughly 6% of the sample belongs to the ten largest clones. This specimen was PBMCs, taken roughly 660 days after intestinal transplant. These TCRs come from a human patient who received an intestinal transplant, so some T cells may come from the graft donor.

The chain has TRBV7-9 and TRBJ1-1; the D gene is possibly TRBD1 (5 bases). Trimming removed 5 bases from V and 3 bases from J, with 19 bases in between. CDR1 is SEHNR, CDR2 FQNEAQ, per germline (reference sequence). The CDR3 is made up of 16 amino acids. CDR3 coding DNA: TGTGCCAGCAGCCCCCATCGCGGGGGAGGGGACACTGAAGCTTTCTTT. The encoded protein is CASSPHRGGGDTEAFF.

The rearrangement uses TRBV27 and TRBJ2-6; weak D call: TRBD1 (6 bases). Germline values: CDR1 MNHEY, CDR2 SMNVEV (reference sequence). The CDR3 sequence is 17 residues long. With 5 bases removed from V and 0 bases from J, the gap between germline ends came to 14 bases. The CDR3 nucleotides read TGTGCCAGCAGTCCAATGACAGGCCCCTCTGGGGCCAACGTCCTGACTTTC. This gives the protein CASSPMTGPSGANVLTF.

The V and J genes are TRBV30 and TRBJ2-7; D not certain. The CDR3 contains 13 residues. V lost 0 bases, J lost 0 bases, and 6 bases lay in between. Germline loops: CDR1 GTSNPN, CDR2 SVGIG (reference sequence). CDR3 amino acids: CAWSVGLSYEQYF. DNA for the CDR3: TGTGCCTGGAGTGTCGGGCTCTCCTACGAGCAGTACTTC.

V usage is TRBV10-3 and J usage is TRBJ2-5; TRBD2 matches 7 bases. J was trimmed by 4 bases and V by 8 bases; bases with no gene match: 13. Germline CDR1 and CDR2: ENHRY and SYGVKD. The CDR3 extends over 15 amino acids. The CDR3 bases are TGTGCCATCCGACGGACTAGGTTCGTTAGAGAGACCCAGTACTTC. Translated: CAIRRTRFVRETQYF.

The V call is TRBV18, the J call TRBJ2-1, with D possibly being TRBD1 (6 bases). Trimming left V 0 bases short and J 6 bases short, with 12 bases between. Germline V gives CDR1 KGHSH, CDR2 LQKENI. The CDR3 loop spans 15 amino acids. CDR3 residues: CASSPPQGKSNEQFF. CDR3 coding DNA: TGTGCCAGCTCACCACCGCAGGGGAAGTCCAATGAGCAGTTCTTC.

This rearrangement joins TRBV9 to TRBJ1-5; D unclear. V was shortened by 3 bases and J by 6 bases, with 13 bases between the two germline ends. The CDR3 runs to 14 residues. CDR1 SGDLS and CDR2 YYNGEE come from the germline V gene. The CDR3 here is CASSGPPGSQPQHF. CDR3 nucleotide sequence: TGTGCCAGCAGCGGTCCGCCGGGCAGTCAGCCCCAGCATTTT.

This clone showed up just once. V gene TRBV15 combines with J gene TRBJ1-1; 7 bases agree with TRBD1. Germline values: CDR1 LNHNV, CDR2 YYDKDF (reference sequence). The V segment lost 0 bases and the J segment 0 bases; nucleotides outside the gene matches: 28. This CDR3 contains 24 residues. CDR3 sequence (DNA): TGTGCCACCAGCAGAGAAATTTGGGATTTTGGGACAGAGGAATCGGAAGGTGTGAACACTGAAGCTTTCTTT. This codes for CATSREIWDFGTEESEGVNTEAFF.

About this clone itself: Additional DNA sequences in this sample encode the identical CDR3. The chain recombines TRBV7-2 with TRBJ2-7, with D hard to call. The ends were cut back, 3 bases at V and 1 base at J, with 4 bases in the middle. Germline V gene data show CDR1 as SGHTA and CDR2 as FQGNSA. CDR3 size: 12 residues. CDR3 region: CASSFSSYEQYF. CDR3 nucleotide sequence: TGTGCCAGCAGCTTTTCGTCCTACGAGCAGTACTTC.

The rearrangement links TRBV25-1 to TRBJ1-2; D remains unclear. The V and J ends lost 2 bases and 2 bases respectively, with 6 bases between them. Per the germline V gene, CDR1 is MGHDK and CDR2 is SYGVNS. CDR3 length: 13 amino acids. CDR3 residues: CASSEGFNYGYTF. Written as DNA, the CDR3 is TGTGCCAGCAGTGAAGGGTTCAACTATGGCTACACCTTC.

This clone was picked up one time. The rearrangement links TRBV10-1 to TRBJ2-2; TRBD1 agrees at 8 bases. This CDR3 is 16 amino acids long. Losses at the gene ends were 9 bases for V and 6 bases for J; bases not matched to a gene: 15. Per the germline V gene, CDR1 is WNHNN and CDR2 is SYGVQD (reference sequence). CDR3 residues: CARGSDRGRVPGELFF. CDR3 nucleotides: TGCGCCAGGGGGTCCGACAGGGGAAGAGTCCCCGGGGAGCTGTTTTTT.